The 4 T cell receptor beta chains listed next were all sequenced from one sample in a study of blood T cell repertoires in COVID-19. The assay was immunoSEQ multiplex PCR, and TCRdb's table has in-frame clones only and misses some. The repertoire consists of around 19,000 clones, with around nine tenths occurring once and the leading ten covering approximately 12%. The sequencing input was peripheral blood. Source of these receptors: a human donor in a cohort sampled during active COVID-19.

The CDR3 DNA follows: TGTGCCATCAGTGAGTCCAGCTCCTACGAGCAGTACTTC. This gives the protein CAISESSSYEQYF. V and J are TRBV10-3 and TRBJ2-7; no clear D. Germline loops: CDR1 ENHRY, CDR2 SYGVKD. There are 13 residues in the CDR3. Trimming took 0 bases from V and 0 from J, leaving 3 bases between them.

This clone was observed a handful of times. V and J are TRBV27 and TRBJ2-7; the D gene is possibly TRBD1 (5 bases). With 0 bases removed from V and 1 base from J, the gap between germline ends came to 10 bases. In germline, CDR1 is MNHEY, CDR2 SMNVEV (reference sequence). The CDR3 is 15 amino acids. In DNA, the CDR3 is TGTGCCAGCAGTTTATCTACAGGTACATCCTACGAGCAGTACTTC. As protein: CASSLSTGTSYEQYF.

This clone is a singleton in its sample. The rearrangement joins TRBV9 to TRBJ2-5, with TRBD2 matching over 13 bases. CDR3 length: 14 residues. Germline CDR1 is SGDLS and CDR2 is YYNGEE. Trimming removed 3 bases from V and 8 bases from J; junction bases left unmatched: 4. The CDR3 loop reads CASSAGLAGLTQYF. The CDR3 DNA sequence: TGTGCCAGCAGCGCGGGACTAGCGGGATTAACCCAGTACTTC.

V gene TRBV12-3 or TRBV12-4 combines with J gene TRBJ1-2; D is unresolved. CDR3 length: 13 residues. V was pared by 5 bases and J by 1 base, with 8 bases between. The CDR3 protein is CASSVGSNYGYTF. CDR3 sequence (DNA): TGTGCCAGCAGTGTCGGGAGTAACTATGGCTACACCTTC.